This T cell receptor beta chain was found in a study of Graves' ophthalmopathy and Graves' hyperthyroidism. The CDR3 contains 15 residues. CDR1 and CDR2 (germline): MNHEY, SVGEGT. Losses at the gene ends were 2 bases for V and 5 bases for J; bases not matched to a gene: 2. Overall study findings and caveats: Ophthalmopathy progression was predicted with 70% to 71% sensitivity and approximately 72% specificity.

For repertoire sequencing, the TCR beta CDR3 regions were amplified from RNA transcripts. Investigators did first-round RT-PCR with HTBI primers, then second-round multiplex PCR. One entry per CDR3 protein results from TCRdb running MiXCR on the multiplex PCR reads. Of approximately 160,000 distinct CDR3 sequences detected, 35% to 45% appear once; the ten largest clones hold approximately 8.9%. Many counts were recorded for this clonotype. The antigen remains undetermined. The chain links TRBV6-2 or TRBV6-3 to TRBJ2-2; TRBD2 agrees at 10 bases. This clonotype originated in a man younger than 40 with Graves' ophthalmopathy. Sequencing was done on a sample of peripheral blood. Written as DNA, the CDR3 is TGTGCCAGCAGTTACAGTAGCGGGAGGACCGGGGAGCTGTTTTTT. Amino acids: CASSYSSGRTGELFF.